The following is a T cell receptor beta chain sequence with its context. The length of the CDR3 is 14 residues. V was pared by 5 bases and J by 5 bases, with 8 bases of the junction left unmatched. Germline V CDR1 and CDR2: MNHNY, SVGAGI (reference sequence). The PCR had 60 Vbeta and 13 Jbeta primers. The method was immunoSEQ multiplex PCR; TCRdb's version includes in-frame clones alone and lacks a portion of them. The listing contains approximately 70,000 clones. These data are taken from a study of cytomegalovirus exposure and HLA in healthy donors. The wider study: Samples from HLA-typed donors yielded about 86 million unique TCRs in an early data release.

These donors, healthy bone marrow donors, were studied. V gene TRBV6-6 combines with J gene TRBJ1-1, with 7 bases aligning to TRBD1. This receptor was identified in a female donor in good health and CMV-seropositive. The sequencing input was PBMCs. CDR3 residues: CASSAGQKGTEAFF. CDR3 bases: TGTGCCAGCAGTGCGGGACAGAAGGGGACTGAAGCTTTCTTT.